The source of this T cell receptor (beta chain) is a study of patients and donors after allogeneic stem cell transplantation. TCRdb re-called the RT-PCR reads with MiXCR, one entry per CDR3 protein. The sample includes about a million distinct CDR3 sequences, under 20% of them seen just once. This clonotype was seen repeatedly, ten times or more. Trimming shortened V by 3 bases and J by 2 bases, and 22 bases separated the two germline ends. The CDR3 runs to 18 residues. This TCR was sampled from a human donor who was either an allogeneic HSCT recipient or a stem cell or donor lymphocyte infusion donor (not recorded which). It is not recorded whose cells these are; they may come from a transplant donor. The sample consisted of blood, either unsorted or a sorted T cell fraction (not recorded which). The chain uses TRBV12-3 or TRBV12-4 and TRBJ1-2; D is ambiguous. The DNA for the CDR3 is TGTGCCAGCAGTTTTACCACTGTCACCCGTGGACCCAACTATGGCTACACCTTC. This gives the protein CASSFTTVTRGPNYGYTF.